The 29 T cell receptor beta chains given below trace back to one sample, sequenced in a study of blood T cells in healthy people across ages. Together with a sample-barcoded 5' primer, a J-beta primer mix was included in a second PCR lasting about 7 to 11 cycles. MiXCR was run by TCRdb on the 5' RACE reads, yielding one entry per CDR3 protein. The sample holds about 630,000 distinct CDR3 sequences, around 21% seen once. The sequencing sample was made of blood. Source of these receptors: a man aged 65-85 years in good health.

This chain's CDR3 is CASRINPYEQYF. The CDR3 DNA reads as TGTGCCAGCAGAATAAACCCCTACGAGCAGTACTTC. The chain has TRBV28 and TRBJ2-7; no reliable D call. The germline gives CDR1 MDHEN, CDR2 SYDVKM. The length of the CDR3 is 12 residues. V lost 6 bases, J lost 2 bases, and 8 bases lay in between.

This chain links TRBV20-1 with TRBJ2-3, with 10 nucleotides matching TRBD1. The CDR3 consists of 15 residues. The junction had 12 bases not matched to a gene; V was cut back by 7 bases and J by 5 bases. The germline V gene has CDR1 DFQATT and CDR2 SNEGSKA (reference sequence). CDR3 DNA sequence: TGCAGTGTTAATACCGGACAGGGGGTTGGAGATACGCAGTATTTT. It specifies CSVNTGQGVGDTQYF.

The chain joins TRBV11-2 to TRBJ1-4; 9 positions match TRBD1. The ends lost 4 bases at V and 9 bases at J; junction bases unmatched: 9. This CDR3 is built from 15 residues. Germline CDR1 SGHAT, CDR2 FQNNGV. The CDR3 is CASSSVRDRAQKLFF. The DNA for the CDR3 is TGTGCCAGCAGCTCCGTCCGGGACAGGGCGCAAAAACTGTTTTTT.

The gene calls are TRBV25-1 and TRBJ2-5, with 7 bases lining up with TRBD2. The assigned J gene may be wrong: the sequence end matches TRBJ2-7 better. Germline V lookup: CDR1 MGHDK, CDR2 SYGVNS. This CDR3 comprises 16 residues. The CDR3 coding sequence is TGTGCCAGCAGTGCCAGAAAGACTAGCTGGCCGCTCGAGCAGTACTTC. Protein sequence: CASSARKTSWPLEQYF.

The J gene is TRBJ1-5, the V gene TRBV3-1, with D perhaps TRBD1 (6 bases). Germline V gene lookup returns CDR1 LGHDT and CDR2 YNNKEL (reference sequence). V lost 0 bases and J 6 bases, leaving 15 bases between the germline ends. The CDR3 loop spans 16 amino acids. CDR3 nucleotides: TGTGCCAGCAGCCAAGATTGGGTGACAGGAACTCAGCCCCAGCATTTT. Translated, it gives CASSQDWVTGTQPQHF.

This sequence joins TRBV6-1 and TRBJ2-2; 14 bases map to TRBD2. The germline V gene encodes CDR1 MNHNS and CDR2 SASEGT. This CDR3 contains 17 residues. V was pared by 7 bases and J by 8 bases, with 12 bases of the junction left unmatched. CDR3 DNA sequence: TGTGCCAGCACCCAAGGGACTAGCGGGAGTCTGCCTGGGGAGCTGTTTTTT. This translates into CASTQGTSGSLPGELFF.

CDR3 loop: CSVTTGVVYEQYF. CDR3 nucleotide sequence: TGCAGCGTCACGACAGGGGTGGTCTACGAGCAGTACTTC. The chain joins TRBV29-1 to TRBJ2-7; 8 bases match TRBD1. The V gene end was trimmed by 6 bases and the J gene end by 3 bases; junction bases not matched to a gene: 7. The CDR3 is made up of 13 amino acids. The germline gives CDR1 SQVTM, CDR2 ANQGSEA.

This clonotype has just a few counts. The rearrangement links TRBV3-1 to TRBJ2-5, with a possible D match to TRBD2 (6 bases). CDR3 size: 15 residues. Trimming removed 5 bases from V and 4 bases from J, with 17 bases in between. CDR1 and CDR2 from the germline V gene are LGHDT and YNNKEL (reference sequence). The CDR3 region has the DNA TGTGCCAGCAGCGCCCCTAGCGTGATGAGAGAGACCCAGTACTTC. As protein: CASSAPSVMRETQYF.

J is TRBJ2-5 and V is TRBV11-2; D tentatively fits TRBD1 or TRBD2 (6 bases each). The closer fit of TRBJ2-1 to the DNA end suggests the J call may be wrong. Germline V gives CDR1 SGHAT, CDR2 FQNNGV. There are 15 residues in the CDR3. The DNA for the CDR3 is TGTGCCAGCAGCTTGGGCCAGGGGAGGTACAATGAGCAGTTCTTC. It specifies CASSLGQGRYNEQFF.

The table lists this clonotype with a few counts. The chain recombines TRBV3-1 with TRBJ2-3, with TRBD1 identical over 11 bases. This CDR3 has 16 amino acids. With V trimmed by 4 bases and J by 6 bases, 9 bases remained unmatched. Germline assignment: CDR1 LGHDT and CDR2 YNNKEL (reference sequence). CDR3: CASSRGTGGDTDTQYF. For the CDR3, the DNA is TGTGCCAGCAGCCGCGGGACAGGGGGTGACACGGATACGCAGTATTTT.

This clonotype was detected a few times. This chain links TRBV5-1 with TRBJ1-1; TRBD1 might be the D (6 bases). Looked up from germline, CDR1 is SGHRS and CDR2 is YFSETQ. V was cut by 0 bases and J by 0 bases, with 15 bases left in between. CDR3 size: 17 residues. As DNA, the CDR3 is TGCGCCAGCAGCTTGGAACAGGGAGGGTGGCTGAACACTGAAGCTTTCTTT. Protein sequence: CASSLEQGGWLNTEAFF.

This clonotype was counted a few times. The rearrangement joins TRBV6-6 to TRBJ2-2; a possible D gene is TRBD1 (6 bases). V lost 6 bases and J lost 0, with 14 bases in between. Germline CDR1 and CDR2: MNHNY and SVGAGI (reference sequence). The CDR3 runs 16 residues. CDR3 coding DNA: TGTGCCAGCAGCCCGAAGGACAGACCGAACACCGGGGAGCTGTTTTTT. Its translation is CASSPKDRPNTGELFF.

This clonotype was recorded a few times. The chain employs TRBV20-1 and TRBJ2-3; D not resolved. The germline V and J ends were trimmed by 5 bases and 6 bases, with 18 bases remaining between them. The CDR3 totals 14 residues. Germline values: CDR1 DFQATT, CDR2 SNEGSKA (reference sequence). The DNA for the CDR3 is TGCAGTGCTTCCAGCTGGATGACACCCGATACGCAGTATTTT. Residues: CSASSWMTPDTQYF.

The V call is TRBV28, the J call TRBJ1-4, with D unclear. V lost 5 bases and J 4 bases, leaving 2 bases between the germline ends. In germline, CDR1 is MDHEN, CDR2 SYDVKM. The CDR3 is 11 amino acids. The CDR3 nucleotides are TGTGCCAGCAGTATTAATGAAAAACTGTTTTTT. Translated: CASSINEKLFF.

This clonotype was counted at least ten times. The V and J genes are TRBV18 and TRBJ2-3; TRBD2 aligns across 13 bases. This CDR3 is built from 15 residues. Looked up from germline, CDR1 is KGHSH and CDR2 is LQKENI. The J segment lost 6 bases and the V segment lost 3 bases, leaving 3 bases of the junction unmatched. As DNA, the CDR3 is TGTGCCAGCTCACCCGGACTAGCGGGAGTTGATACGCAGTATTTT. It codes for CASSPGLAGVDTQYF.

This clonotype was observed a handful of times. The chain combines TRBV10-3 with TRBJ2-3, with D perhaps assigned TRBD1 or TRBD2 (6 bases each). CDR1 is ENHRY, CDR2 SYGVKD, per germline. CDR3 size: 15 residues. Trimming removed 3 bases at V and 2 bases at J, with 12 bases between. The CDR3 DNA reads TGTGCCATCAGTGATGAGGGGGAGGACACAGATACGCAGTATTTT. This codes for CAISDEGEDTDTQYF.

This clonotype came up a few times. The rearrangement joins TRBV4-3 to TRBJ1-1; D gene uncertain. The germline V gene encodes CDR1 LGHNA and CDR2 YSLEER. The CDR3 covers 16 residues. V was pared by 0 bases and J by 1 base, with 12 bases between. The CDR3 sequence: CASSQDVSAENTEAFF. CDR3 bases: TGCGCCAGCAGCCAAGATGTATCGGCTGAGAACACTGAAGCTTTCTTT.

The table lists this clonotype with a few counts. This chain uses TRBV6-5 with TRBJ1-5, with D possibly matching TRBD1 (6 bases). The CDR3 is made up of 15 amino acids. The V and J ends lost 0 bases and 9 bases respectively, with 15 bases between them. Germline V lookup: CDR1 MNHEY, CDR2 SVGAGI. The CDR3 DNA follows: TGTGCCAGCAGTTACTCGTTAGGGGGACCCGGGCCCCAGCATTTT. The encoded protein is CASSYSLGGPGPQHF.

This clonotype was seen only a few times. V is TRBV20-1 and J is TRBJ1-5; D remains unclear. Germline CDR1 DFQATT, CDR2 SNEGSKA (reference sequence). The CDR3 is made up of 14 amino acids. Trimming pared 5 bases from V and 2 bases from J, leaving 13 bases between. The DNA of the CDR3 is TGCAGTGCTGTCCGGACTAGGGGCAATCAGCCCCAGCATTTT. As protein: CSAVRTRGNQPQHF.

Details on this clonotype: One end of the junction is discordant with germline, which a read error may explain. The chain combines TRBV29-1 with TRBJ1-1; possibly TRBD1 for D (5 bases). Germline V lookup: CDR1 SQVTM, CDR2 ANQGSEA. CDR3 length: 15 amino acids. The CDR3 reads CSVEGGGRTNTEAFF. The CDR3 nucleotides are TGCAGCGTTGAGGGGGGGGGACGGACGAACACCGAAGCTTTCTTT.

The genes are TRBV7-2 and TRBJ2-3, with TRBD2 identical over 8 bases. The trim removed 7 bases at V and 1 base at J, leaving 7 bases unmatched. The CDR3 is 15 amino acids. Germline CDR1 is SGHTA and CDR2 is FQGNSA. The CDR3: CASTRSGTRTDTQYF. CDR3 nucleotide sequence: TGTGCCAGCACCCGTAGCGGGACCCGCACAGATACGCAGTATTTT.

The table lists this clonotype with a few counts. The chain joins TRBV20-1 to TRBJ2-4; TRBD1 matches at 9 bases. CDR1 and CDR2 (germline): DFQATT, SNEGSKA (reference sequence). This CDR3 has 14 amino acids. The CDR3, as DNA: TGCAGCGCTGCCGGGACAGGGACCAAAAACATTCAGTACTTC. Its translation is CSAAGTGTKNIQYF.

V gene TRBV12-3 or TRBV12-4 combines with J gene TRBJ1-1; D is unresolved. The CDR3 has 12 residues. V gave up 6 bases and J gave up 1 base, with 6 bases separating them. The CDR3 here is CASRESNTEAFF. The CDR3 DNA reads TGTGCCAGCAGGGAATCGAACACTGAAGCTTTCTTT.

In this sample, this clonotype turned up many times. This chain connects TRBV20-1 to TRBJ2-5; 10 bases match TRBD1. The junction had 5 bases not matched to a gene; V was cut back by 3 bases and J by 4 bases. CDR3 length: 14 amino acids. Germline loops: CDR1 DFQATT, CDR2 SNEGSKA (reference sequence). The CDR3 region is CSASGTGAGETQYF. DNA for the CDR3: TGCAGTGCTAGTGGGACAGGGGCAGGAGAGACCCAGTACTTC.

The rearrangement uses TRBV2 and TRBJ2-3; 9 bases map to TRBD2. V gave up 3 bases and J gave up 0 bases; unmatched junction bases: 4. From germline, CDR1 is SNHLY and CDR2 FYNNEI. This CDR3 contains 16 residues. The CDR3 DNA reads TGTGCCAGCAGTGAGGGACTAGCTAAGAGCACAGATACGCAGTATTTT. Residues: CASSEGLAKSTDTQYF.

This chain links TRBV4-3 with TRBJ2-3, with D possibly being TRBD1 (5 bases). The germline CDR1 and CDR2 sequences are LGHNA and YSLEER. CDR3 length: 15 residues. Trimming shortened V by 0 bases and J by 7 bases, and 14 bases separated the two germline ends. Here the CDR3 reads CASSQELQGRYTQYF. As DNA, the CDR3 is TGCGCCAGCAGCCAAGAACTGCAGGGAAGGTATACGCAGTATTTT.

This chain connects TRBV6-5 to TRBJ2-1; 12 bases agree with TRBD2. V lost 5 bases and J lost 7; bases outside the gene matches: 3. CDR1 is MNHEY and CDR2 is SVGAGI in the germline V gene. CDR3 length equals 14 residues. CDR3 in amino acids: CASSAGLAGNEQFF. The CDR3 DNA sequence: TGTGCCAGCAGTGCTGGACTAGCGGGAAATGAGCAGTTCTTC.

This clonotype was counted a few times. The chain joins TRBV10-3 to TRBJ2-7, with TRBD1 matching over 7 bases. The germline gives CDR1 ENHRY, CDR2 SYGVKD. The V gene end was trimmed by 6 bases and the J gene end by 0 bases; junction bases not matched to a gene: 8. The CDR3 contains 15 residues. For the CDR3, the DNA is TGTGCCATCAGGGAAGGGACAGCCTTCTCCTACGAGCAGTACTTC. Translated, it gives CAIREGTAFSYEQYF.

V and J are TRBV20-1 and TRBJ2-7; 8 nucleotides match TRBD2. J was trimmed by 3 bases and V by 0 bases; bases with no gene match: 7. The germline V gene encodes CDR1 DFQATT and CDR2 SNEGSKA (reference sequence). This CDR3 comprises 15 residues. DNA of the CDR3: TGCAGTGCTAGAGATAGAAGCGGGAGTTTCTACGAGCAGTACTTC. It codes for CSARDRSGSFYEQYF.